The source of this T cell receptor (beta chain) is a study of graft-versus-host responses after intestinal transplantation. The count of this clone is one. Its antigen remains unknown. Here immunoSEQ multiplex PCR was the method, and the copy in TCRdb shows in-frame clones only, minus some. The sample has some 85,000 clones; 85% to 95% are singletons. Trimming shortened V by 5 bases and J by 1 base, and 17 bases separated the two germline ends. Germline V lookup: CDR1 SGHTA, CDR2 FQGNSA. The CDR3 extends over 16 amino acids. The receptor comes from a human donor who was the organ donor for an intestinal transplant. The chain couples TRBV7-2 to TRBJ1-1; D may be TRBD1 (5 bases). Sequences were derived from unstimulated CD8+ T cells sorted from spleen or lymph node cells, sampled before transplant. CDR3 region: CASSQHAGERNTEAFF. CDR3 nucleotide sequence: TGTGCCAGCAGCCAGCACGCGGGGGAGCGGAACACTGAAGCTTTCTTT.